This T cell receptor beta chain originates from a study of spatial heterogeneity in lung cancer. As to time point: blood at routine non-recurrence follow-up after resection. Each CDR3 protein is one row after TCRdb ran MiXCR on the 5' RACE reads. The sample lists roughly 110,000 distinct CDR3 sequences, roughly a tenth occurring once. This CDR3 is built from 18 residues. The V gene lost 5 bases and the J gene lost 2 bases, with 23 bases spanning the gap. Germline assignment: CDR1 LNHDA and CDR2 SQIVND (reference sequence). The chain combines TRBV19 with TRBJ2-3, with D perhaps given as TRBD1 or TRBD2 (5 bases each). Sequences were derived from PBMCs, sampled at follow-up. The TCR was taken from a female donor with early-stage non-small cell lung cancer. CDR3 loop: CASSRWGIAFDSTDTQYF. The CDR3 bases are TGTGCCAGTAGTCGATGGGGGATTGCATTCGACTCCACAGATACGCAGTATTTT.